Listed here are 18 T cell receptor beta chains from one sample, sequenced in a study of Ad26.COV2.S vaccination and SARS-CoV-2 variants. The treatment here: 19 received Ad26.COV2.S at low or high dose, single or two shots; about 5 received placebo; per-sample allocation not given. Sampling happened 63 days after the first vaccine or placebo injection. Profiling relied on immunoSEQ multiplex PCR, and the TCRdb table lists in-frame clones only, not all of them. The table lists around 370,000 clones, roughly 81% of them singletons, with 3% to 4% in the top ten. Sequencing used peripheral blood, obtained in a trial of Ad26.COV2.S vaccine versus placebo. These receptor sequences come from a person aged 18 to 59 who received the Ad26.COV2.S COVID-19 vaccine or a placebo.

CDR3 in DNA: TGTGCCAGCAGCTCAGGGCGGGGCGGATCGGAGCTGTTTTTT. Translating gives CASSSGRGGSELFF. This sequence joins TRBV11-3 and TRBJ2-2; perhaps TRBD2 as D (6 bases). Germline CDR1 and CDR2: SGHNT and YENEEA. The CDR3 is 14 residues long. Trimming shortened V by 4 bases and J by 10 bases, and 16 bases separated the two germline ends.

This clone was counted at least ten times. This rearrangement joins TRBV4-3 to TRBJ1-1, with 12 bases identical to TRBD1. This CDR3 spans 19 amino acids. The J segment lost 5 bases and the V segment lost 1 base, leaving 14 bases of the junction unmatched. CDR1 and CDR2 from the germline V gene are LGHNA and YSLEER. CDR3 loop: CASSQGPGTGGPFGTEAFF. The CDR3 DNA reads TGCGCCAGCAGCCAAGGCCCCGGGACAGGGGGCCCCTTCGGAACTGAAGCTTTCTTT.

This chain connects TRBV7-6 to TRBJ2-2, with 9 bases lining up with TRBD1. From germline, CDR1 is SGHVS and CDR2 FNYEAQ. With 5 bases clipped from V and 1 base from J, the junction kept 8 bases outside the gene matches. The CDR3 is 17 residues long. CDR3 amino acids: CASSPRTGVGNTGELFF. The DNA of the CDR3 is TGTGCCAGCAGCCCCAGGACAGGGGTTGGGAACACCGGGGAGCTGTTTTTT.

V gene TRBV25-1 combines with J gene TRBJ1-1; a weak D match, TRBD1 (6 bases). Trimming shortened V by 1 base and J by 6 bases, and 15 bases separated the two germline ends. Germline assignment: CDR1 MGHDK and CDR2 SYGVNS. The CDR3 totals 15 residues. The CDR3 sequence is CASSEWQGGVAEAFF. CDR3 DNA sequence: TGTGCCAGCAGTGAATGGCAAGGGGGAGTAGCTGAAGCTTTCTTT.

The CDR3 DNA follows: TGTGCCAGCAGCCTCCGTTCTTTCCACGAGCAGTACTTC. Its translation: CASSLRSFHEQYF. The V gene is TRBV12-3 or TRBV12-4, the J gene TRBJ2-7; no reliable D call. The V gene lost 6 bases and the J gene lost 5 bases, with 14 bases spanning the gap. The CDR3 sequence is 13 residues long.

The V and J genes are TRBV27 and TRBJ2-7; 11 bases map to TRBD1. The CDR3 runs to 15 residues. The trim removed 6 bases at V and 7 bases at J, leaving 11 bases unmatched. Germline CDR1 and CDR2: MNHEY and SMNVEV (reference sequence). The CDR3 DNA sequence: TGTGCCAGCAGCCCGGGACAGGGGGGAGTTAGTGAGCAGTACTTC. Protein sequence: CASSPGQGGVSEQYF.

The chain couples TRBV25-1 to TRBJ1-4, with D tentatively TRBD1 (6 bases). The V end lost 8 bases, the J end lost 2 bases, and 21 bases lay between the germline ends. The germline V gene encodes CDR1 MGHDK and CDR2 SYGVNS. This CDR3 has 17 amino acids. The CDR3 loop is CASGLGQGRSTNEKLFF. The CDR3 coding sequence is TGTGCCAGCGGCCTCGGGCAGGGGAGGAGTACTAATGAAAAACTGTTTTTT.

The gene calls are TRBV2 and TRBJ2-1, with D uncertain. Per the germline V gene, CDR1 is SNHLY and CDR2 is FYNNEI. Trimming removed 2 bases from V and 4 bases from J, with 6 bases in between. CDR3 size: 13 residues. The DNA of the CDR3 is TGTGCCAGCAGTGAATCCGTGTACAATGAGCAGTTCTTC. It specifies CASSESVYNEQFF.

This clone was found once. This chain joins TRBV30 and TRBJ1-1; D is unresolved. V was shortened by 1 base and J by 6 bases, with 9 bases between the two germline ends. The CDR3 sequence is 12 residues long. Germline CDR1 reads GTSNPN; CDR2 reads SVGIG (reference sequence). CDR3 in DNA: TGTGCCTGGAGTGGATATAGGTCTGAAGCTTTCTTT. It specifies CAWSGYRSEAFF.

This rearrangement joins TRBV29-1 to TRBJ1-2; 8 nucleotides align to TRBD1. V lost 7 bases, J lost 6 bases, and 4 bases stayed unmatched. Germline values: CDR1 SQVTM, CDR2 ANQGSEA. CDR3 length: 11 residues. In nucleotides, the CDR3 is TGCAGCGGTGGACAGGGTAATGGCTACACCTTC. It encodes CSGGQGNGYTF. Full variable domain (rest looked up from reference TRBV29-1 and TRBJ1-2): SAVISQKPSRDICQRGTSLTIQCQVDSQVTMMFWYRQQPGQSLTLIATANQGSEATYESGFVIDKFPISRPNLTFSTLTVSNMSPEDSSIYLCSGGQGNGYTFGSGTRLTVV.

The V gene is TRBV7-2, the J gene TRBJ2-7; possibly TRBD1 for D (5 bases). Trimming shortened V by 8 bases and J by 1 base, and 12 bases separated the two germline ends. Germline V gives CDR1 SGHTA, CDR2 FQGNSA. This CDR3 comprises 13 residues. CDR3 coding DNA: TGTGCCAGCGGAGAGACAGTGTCCTACGAGCAGTACTTC. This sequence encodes CASGETVSYEQYF.

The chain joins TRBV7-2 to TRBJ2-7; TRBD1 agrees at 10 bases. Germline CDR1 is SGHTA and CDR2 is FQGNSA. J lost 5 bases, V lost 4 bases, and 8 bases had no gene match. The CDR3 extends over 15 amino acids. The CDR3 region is CASSSQGQGGDEQYF. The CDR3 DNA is TGTGCCAGCAGCTCCCAAGGACAGGGGGGCGACGAGCAGTACTTC. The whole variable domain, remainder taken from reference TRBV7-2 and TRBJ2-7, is GAGVSQSPSNKVTEKGKDVELRCDPISGHTALYWYRQSLGQGLEFLIYFQGNSAPDKSGLPSDRFSAERTGGSVSTLTIQRTQQEDSAVYLCASSSQGQGGDEQYFGPGTRLTVT.

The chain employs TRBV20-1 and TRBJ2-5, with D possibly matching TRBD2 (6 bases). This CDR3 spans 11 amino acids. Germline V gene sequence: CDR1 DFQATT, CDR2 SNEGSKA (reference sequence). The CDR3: CGGLGQETQYF. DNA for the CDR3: TGCGGAGGGTTAGGACAAGAGACCCAGTACTTC.

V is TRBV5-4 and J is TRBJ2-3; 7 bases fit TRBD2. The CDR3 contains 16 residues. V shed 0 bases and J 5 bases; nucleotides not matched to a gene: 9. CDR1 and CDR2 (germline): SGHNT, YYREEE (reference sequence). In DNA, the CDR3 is TGTGCCAGCAGCTTGGGGGGTGGCGGGGAGGGAGATACGCAGTATTTT. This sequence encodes CASSLGGGGEGDTQYF.

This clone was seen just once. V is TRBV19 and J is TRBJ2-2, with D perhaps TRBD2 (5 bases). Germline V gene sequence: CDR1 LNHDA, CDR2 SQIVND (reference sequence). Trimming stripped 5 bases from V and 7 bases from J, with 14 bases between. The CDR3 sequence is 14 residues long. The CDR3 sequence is CASSVTIMIGELFF. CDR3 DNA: TGTGCCAGTAGTGTGACTATTATGATCGGGGAGCTGTTTTTT.

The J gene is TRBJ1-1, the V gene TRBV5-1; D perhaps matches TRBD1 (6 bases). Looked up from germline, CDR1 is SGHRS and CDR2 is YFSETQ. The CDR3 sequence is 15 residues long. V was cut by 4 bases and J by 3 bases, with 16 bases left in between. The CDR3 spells CASSGRTDWHTEAFF. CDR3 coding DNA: TGCGCCAGCAGCGGGAGGACAGATTGGCACACTGAAGCTTTCTTT. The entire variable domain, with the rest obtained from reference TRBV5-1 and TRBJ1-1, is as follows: KAGVTQTPRYLIKTRGQQVTLSCSPISGHRSVSWYQQTPGQGLQFLFEYFSETQRNKGNFPGRFSGRQFSNSRSEMNVSTLELGDSALYLCASSGRTDWHTEAFFGQGTRLTVV.

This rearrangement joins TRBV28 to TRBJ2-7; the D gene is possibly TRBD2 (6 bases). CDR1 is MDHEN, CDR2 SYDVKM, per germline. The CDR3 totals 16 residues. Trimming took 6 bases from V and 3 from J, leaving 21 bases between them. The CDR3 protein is CASSYRGGTGFYEQYF. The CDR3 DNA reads TGTGCCAGCAGCTACCGGGGCGGGACCGGGTTCTACGAGCAGTACTTC. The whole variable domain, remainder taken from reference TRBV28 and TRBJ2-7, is DVKVTQSSRYLVKRTGEKVFLECVQDMDHENMFWYRQDPGLGLRLIYFSYDVKMKEKGDIPEGYSVSREKKERFSLILESASTNQTSMYLCASSYRGGTGFYEQYFGPGTRLTVT.

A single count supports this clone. DNA of the CDR3: TGTGCCAGCAGCGTGCGGACTAGCGGGAGGGGGAATGAGCAGTTCTTC. This gives the protein CASSVRTSGRGNEQFF. The chain joins TRBV9 to TRBJ2-1; 15 nucleotides match TRBD2. Germline lookup yields CDR1 SGDLS and CDR2 YYNGEE. The junction had 4 bases not matched to a gene; V was cut back by 2 bases and J by 7 bases. The length of the CDR3 is 16 residues.